This T cell receptor (beta chain) was sequenced during a study of preoperative IRX-2 immunotherapy in early breast cancer. This table comes from immunoSEQ multiplex PCR, and its TCRdb copy is limited to in-frame clones, with some not included. The data hold approximately 38,000 clones, with roughly 80% observed a single time. Treatment noted: preoperative locoregional IRX-2 cytokine immunotherapy. Trimming cost V 4 bases and J 7 bases; bases outside gene matches: 5. In germline, CDR1 is SGHRS, CDR2 YFSETQ. The CDR3 sequence is 14 residues long. The sample here was lymph node tissue, taken after IRX-2 immunotherapy. The rearrangement joins TRBV5-1 to TRBJ2-1; the match to TRBD2 covers 10 bases. The receptor was isolated from a human donor with breast cancer. CDR3 sequence reads: CASSEGLARNEQFF. In nucleotides, the CDR3 is TGCGCCAGCAGCGAGGGACTAGCGAGAAATGAGCAGTTCTTC.